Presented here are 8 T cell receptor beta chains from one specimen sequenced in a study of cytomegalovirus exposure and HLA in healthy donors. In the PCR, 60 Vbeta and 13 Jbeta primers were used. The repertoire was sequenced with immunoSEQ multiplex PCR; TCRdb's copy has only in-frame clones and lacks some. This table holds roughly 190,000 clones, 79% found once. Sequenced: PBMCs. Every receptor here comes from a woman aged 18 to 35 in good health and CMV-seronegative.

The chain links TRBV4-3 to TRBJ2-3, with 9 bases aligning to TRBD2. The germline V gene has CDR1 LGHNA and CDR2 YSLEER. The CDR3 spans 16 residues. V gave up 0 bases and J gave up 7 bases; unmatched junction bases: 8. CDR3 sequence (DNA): TGCGCCAGCAGCCAAGATACAAGCGGGGGGCGGTATACGCAGTATTTT. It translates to CASSQDTSGGRYTQYF.

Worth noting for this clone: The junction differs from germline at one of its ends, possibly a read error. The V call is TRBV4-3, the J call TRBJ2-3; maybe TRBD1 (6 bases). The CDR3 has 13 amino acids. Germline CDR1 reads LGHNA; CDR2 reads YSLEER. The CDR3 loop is CASSQDWQGIFRF. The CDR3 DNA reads TGCGCCAGCAGCCAAGATTGGCAGGGGATATTTAGATTT.

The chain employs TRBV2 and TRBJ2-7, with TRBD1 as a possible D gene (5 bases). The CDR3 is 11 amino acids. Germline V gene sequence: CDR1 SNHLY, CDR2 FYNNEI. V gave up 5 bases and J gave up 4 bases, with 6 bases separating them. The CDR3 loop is CASSKGYEQYF. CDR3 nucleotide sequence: TGTGCCAGCAGTAAGGGGTACGAGCAGTACTTC. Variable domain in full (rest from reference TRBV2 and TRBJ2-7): EPEVTQTPSHQVTQMGQEVILRCVPISNHLYFYWYRQILGQKVEFLVSFYNNEISEKSEIFDDQFSVERPDGSNFTLKIRSTKLEDSAMYFCASSKGYEQYFGPGTRLTVT.

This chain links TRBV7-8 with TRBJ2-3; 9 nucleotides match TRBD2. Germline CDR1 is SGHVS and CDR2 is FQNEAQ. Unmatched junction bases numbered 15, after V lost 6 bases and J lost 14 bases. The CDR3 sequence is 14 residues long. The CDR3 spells CASSLLAGPRGWYF. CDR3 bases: TGTGCCAGCAGTCTCCTAGCGGGACCCCGGGGATGGTATTTT.

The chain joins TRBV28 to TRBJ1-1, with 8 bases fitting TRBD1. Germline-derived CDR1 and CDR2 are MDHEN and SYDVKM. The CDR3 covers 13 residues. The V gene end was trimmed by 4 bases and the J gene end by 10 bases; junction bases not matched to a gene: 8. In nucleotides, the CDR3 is TGTGCCAGCAGTTCGACCCGGGACAGGAGAGCTTTCTTT. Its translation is CASSSTRDRRAFF.

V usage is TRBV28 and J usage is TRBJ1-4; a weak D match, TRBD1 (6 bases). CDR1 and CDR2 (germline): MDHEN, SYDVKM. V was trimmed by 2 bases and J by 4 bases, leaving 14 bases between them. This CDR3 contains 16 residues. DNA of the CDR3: TGTGCCAGCAGTTTAGGTTGGACAGCCATTAATGAAAAACTGTTTTTT. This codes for CASSLGWTAINEKLFF.

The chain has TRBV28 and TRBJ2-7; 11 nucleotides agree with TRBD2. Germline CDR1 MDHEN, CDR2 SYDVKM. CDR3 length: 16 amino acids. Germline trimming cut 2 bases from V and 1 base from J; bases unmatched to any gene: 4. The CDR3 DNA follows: TGTGCCAGCAGTTTACTAGCGGGGGGCTTTTCCTACGAGCAGTACTTC. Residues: CASSLLAGGFSYEQYF.

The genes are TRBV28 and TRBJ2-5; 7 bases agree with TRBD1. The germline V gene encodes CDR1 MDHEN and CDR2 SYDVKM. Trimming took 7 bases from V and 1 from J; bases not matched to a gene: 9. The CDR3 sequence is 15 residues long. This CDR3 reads CASTGQGVPQETQYF. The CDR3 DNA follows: TGTGCCAGCACAGGCCAGGGGGTCCCCCAAGAGACCCAGTACTTC.